The entry below gives a single TCR beta chain sequence along with its context. Its matching antigen is unknown. The sample comes from a study of memory CD4+ T cells and cytomegalovirus serostatus. Study summary: Healthy Belgian adult donors included under ten CMV-positive and 24 CMV-negative people.

Assay: immunoSEQ multiplex PCR; the TCRdb copy retains only in-frame clones and omits some. The profile shows around 53,000 clones, around 88% of them singletons. Single viable CD3+CD4+CD8-CD45RO+ cells were sorted as the memory CD4+ T cells. Findings and limits, study-wide: A US-trained random forest predicted CMV serostatus with median AUC around 0.9.

The J segment lost 7 bases and the V segment lost 8 bases, leaving 7 bases of the junction unmatched. CDR1 is LNHDA, CDR2 SQIVND, per germline (reference sequence). This CDR3 has 12 residues. The V gene is TRBV19, the J gene TRBJ1-1, with 7 bases that match TRBD1. The sample comprised memory CD4+ T cells from blood. The sequence was collected from an adult in good health and CMV-seropositive. The CDR3 sequence: CASLTGRGEAFF. The CDR3 DNA reads as TGTGCCAGTCTGACAGGGAGAGGTGAAGCTTTCTTT. The whole variable domain, filled in from reference TRBV19 and TRBJ1-1, reads DGGITQSPKYLFRKEGQNVTLSCEQNLNHDAMYWYRQDPGQGLRLIYYSQIVNDFQKGDIAEGYSVSREKKESFPLTVTSAQKNPTAFYLCASLTGRGEAFFGQGTRLTVV.